This T cell receptor beta chain was observed in a study of blood T cell repertoires in COVID-19. Turning to the study itself: Samples representing acute and convalescent COVID-19 were sourced from the United States, Italy and Spain. From T cells, B-cell-depleted T cells, or PBMCs came the material, which was cDNA or gDNA.

Original handling: By means of reference gene primer amplification, nucleated cell counts were estimated. Only in-frame clones appear in the TCRdb table, and some are missing; sequencing was by immunoSEQ multiplex PCR. That table furnishes V, J and clone size, whereas the DNA furnished D and trimming. The sample holds around 260,000 clones, roughly 90% seen once. This TCR derives from a man aged 25-45 years with acute or convalescent COVID-19. Material: peripheral blood.

CDR3 sequence: CASRSSTGGYTGELFF. CDR3 nucleotide sequence: TGCGCCAGCAGAAGTTCAACAGGGGGCTACACCGGGGAGCTGTTTTTT. The chain combines TRBV5-1 with TRBJ2-2; 9 bases are shared with TRBD1. Losses at the gene ends were 5 bases for V and 3 bases for J; bases not matched to a gene: 8. CDR3 length equals 16 residues. Looked up from germline, CDR1 is SGHRS and CDR2 is YFSETQ.